This T cell receptor (beta chain) was retrieved from a study of tumor-infiltrating lymphocytes in localized non-small cell lung cancer. Study details: Tumor tissue and non-adjacent uninvolved lung came from each patient.

Generated by immunoSEQ multiplex PCR, the TCRdb table keeps only in-frame clones and is missing some. The table shows about 8,500 clones, with 70% to 80% occurring only once. After removal of 4 bases from V and 8 bases from J, the junction contained 6 bases not matched to a gene. The CDR3 runs 12 residues. Germline CDR1 is SGHDT and CDR2 is YYEEEE. Concerning this clone: Its cognate antigen is unknown.

General study results and limits: Not all patients were TCR sequenced, owing to tissue quantity. Immunotypes IM1 and IM2 had similar TCR-derived T-cell fractions. Different pieces of the same tissue were used for each assay.

Source material: uninvolved lung tissue not adjacent to the tumor. This chain uses TRBV5-6 with TRBJ2-7, with 7 bases matching TRBD1. This sequence was found in a human donor with non-small cell lung cancer. CDR3 sequence: CASSLGTAKQYF. In DNA form, the CDR3 reads TGTGCCAGCAGCCTGGGGACAGCCAAGCAGTACTTC.